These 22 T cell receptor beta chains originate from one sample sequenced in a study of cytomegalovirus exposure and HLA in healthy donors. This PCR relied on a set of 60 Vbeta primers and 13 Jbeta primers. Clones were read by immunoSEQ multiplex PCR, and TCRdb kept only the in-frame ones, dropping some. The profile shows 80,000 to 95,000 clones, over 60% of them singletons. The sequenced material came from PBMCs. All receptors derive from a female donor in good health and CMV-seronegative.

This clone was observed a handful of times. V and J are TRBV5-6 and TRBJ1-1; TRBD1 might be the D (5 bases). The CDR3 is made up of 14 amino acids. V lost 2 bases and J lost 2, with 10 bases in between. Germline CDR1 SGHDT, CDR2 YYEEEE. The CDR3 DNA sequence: TGTGCCAGCAGCTTTACAGGAGTTAACACTGAAGCTTTCTTT. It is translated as CASSFTGVNTEAFF.

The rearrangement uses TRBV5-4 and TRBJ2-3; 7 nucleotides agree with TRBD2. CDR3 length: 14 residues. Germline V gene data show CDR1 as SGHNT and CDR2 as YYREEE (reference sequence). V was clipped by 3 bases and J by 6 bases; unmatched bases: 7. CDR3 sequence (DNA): TGTGCCAGCAGCTCGGCGGGAGTGGTGGATACGCAGTATTTT. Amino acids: CASSSAGVVDTQYF.

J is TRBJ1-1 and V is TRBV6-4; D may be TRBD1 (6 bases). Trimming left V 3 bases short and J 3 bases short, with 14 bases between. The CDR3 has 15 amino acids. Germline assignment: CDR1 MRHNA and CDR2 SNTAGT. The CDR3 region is CASSEQGSGYTEAFF. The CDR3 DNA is TGTGCCAGCAGTGAACAGGGAAGTGGTTACACTGAAGCTTTCTTT.

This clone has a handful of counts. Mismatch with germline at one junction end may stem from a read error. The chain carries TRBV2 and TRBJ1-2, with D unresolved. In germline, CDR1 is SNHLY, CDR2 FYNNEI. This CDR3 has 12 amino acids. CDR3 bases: TGTGCCAGCAGGGAAGACTCTGTTGGCTACACCTTC. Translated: CASREDSVGYTF.

CDR3 sequence: CASSISPPEAFF. CDR3 DNA sequence: TGTGCCAGTAGTATTAGTCCCCCTGAAGCTTTCTTT. This sequence joins TRBV19 and TRBJ1-1; D call uncertain. Germline assignment: CDR1 LNHDA and CDR2 SQIVND (reference sequence). Trimming took 3 bases from V and 6 from J, leaving 8 bases between them. This CDR3 is 12 amino acids long.

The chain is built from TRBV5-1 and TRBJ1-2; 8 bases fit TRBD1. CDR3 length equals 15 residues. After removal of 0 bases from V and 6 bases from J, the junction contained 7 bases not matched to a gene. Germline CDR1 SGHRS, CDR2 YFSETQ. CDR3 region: CASSLGTGTENGYTF. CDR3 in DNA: TGCGCCAGCAGCTTGGGGACAGGGACAGAGAATGGCTACACCTTC.

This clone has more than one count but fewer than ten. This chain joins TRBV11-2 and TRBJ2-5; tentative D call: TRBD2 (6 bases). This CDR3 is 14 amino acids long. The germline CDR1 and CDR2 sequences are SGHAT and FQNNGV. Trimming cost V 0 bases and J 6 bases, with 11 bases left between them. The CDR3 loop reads CASSLDTGGKTQYF. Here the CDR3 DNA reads TGTGCCAGCAGCTTAGATACGGGCGGGAAGACCCAGTACTTC.

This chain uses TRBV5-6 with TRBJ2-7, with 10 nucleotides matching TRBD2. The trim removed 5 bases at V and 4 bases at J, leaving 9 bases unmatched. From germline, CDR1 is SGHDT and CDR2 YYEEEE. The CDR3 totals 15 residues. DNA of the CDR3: TGTGCCAGCAGTGTCAATCTAGCGGGGGCTTACGAGCAGTACTTC. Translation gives CASSVNLAGAYEQYF.

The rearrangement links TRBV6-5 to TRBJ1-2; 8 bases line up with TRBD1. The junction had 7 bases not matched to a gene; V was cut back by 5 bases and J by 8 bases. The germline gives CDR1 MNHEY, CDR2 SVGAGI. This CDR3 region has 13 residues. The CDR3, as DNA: TGTGCCAGCAGTCGACAGGGGACGGGAGGCTACACCTTC. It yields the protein CASSRQGTGGYTF.

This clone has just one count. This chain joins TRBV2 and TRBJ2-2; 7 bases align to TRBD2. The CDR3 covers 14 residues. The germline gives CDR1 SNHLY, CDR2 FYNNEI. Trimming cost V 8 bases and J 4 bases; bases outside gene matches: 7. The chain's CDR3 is CASWAGVGTGELFF. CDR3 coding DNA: TGTGCCAGCTGGGCGGGAGTGGGCACCGGGGAGCTGTTTTTT.

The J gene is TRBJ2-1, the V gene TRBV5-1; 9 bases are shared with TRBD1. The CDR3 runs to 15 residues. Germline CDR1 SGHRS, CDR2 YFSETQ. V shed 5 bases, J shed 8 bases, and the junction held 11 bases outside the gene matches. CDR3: CASRWGQGPMDEQFF. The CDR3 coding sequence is TGCGCCAGCAGATGGGGACAGGGTCCAATGGATGAGCAGTTCTTC. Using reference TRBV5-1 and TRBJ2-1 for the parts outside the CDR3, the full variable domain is KAGVTQTPRYLIKTRGQQVTLSCSPISGHRSVSWYQQTPGQGLQFLFEYFSETQRNKGNFPGRFSGRQFSNSRSEMNVSTLELGDSALYLCASRWGQGPMDEQFFGPGTRLTVL.

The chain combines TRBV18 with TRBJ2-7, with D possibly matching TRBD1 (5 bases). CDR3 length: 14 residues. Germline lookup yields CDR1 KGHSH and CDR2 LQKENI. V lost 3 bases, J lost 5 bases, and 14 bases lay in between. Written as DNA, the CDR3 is TGTGCCAGCTCACCGGGCAGGGTTTACCACGAGCAGTACTTC. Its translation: CASSPGRVYHEQYF.

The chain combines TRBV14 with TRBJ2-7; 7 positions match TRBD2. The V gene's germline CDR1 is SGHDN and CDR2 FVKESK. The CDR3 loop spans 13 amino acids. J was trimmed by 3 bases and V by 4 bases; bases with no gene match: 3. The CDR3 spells CASSPPGGYEQYF. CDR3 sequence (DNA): TGTGCCAGCAGCCCCCCGGGGGGCTACGAGCAGTACTTC.

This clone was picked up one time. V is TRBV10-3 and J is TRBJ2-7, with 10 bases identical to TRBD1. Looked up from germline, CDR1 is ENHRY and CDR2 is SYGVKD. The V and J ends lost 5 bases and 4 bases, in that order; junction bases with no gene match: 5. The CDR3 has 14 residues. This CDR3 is CAISTGQGRYEQYF. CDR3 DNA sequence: TGTGCCATCAGTACGGGACAGGGGCGATACGAGCAGTACTTC.

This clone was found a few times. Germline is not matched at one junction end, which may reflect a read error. The CDR3 region is CGLPDPYEQYF. CDR3 nucleotides: TGCGGACTACCGGACCCCTACGAGCAGTACTTC. This chain connects TRBV2 to TRBJ2-7; D is perhaps TRBD2 (6 bases). CDR1 and CDR2 (germline): SNHLY, FYNNEI. CDR3 length equals 11 residues.

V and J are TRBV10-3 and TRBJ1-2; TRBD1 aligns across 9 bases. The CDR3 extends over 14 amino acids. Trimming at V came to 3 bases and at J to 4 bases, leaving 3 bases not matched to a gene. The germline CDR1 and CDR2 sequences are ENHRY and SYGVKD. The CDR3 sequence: CAISEGQGFYGYTF. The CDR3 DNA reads TGTGCCATCAGTGAAGGACAGGGGTTCTATGGCTACACCTTC.

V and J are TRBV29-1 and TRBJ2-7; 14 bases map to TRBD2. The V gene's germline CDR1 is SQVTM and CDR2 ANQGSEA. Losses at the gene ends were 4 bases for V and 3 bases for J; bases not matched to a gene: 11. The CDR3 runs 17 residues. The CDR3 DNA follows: TGCAGCGTTGCCGGGACTAGCGGGAGAGGGGGGTTCTACGAGCAGTACTTC. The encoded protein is CSVAGTSGRGGFYEQYF.

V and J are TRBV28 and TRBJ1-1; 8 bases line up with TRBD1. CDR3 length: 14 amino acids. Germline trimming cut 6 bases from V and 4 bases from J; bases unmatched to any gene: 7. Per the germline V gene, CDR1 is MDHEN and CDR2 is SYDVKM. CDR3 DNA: TGTGCCAGCAGGTTCACAGGGGGGGGCACTGAAGCTTTCTTT. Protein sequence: CASRFTGGGTEAFF.

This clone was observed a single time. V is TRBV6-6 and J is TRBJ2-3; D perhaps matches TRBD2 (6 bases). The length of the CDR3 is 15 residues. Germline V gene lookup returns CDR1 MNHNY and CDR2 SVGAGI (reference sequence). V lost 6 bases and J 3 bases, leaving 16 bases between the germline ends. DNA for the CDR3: TGTGCCAGCAGGCTGGGACTCAAGGGGACAGATACGCAGTATTTT. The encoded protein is CASRLGLKGTDTQYF.

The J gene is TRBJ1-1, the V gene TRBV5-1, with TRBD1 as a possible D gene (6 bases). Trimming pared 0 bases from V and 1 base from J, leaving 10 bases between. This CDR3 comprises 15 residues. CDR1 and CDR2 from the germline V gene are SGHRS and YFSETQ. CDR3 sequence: CASSLDRVGNTEAFF. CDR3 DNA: TGCGCCAGCAGCTTGGACAGGGTTGGGAACACTGAAGCTTTCTTT.

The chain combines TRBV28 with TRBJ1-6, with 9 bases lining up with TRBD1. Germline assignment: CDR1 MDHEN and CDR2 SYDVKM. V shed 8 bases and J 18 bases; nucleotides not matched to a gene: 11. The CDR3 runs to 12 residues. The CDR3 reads CASAPPGQGYHF. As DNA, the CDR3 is TGTGCCAGCGCGCCCCCGGGACAGGGTTACCACTTT.

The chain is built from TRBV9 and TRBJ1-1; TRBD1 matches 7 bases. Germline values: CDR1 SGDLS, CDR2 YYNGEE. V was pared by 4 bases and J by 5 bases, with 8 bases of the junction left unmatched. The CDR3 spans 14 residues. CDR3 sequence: CASSTQGQWTEAFF. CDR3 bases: TGTGCCAGCAGCACCCAGGGACAGTGGACTGAAGCTTTCTTT.